These T cell receptor beta chains were read from a single sample in a study of shared clonotypes between healthy human individuals. The repertoire was sequenced with immunoSEQ multiplex PCR; TCRdb's copy has only in-frame clones and lacks some. The sample records around 510,000 clones, around 95% being singletons. The sequenced material came from naive CD4+ T cells sorted from blood. Receptor source: a young woman in good health. Each CDR3 is given without its conserved first and last residue. Size values are once, few and many counts, or a class for expanded clones, and some rows have none.

v_call: TRBV15
clone_size: .
cdr3_length: 12
cdr3_aa: ATSRTGRGTEAF

v_call: TRBV28
clone_size: .
cdr3_length: 9
cdr3_aa: ASKSNPPLH

v_call: TRBV10-3
clone_size: .
cdr3_length: 10
cdr3_aa: AISSLTDTQY

v_call: TRBV6-5
clone_size: .
cdr3_length: 12
cdr3_aa: ASSPTGINEKLF

v_call: TRBV27
clone_size: .
cdr3_length: 13
cdr3_aa: ASSLQVSGANVLT

v_call: TRBV28
clone_size: .
cdr3_length: 12
cdr3_aa: ASSWRQSSYEQY

v_call: TRBV2
clone_size: .
cdr3_length: 11
cdr3_aa: ASSEKGDYGYT

v_call: TRBV18
clone_size: .
cdr3_length: 11
cdr3_aa: ASSPDRGGSYT

v_call: TRBV10-2
clone_size: .
cdr3_length: 14
cdr3_aa: ASSETSAEGQEAQY

v_call: TRBV2
clone_size: .
cdr3_length: 12
cdr3_aa: ASSRTAMNTEAF

v_call: TRBV7-2
clone_size: once
cdr3_length: 12
cdr3_aa: ASSLATGAVEQY

v_call: TRBV5-1
clone_size: .
cdr3_length: 11
cdr3_aa: ASSSDQGREQY

v_call: TRBV25-1
clone_size: .
cdr3_length: 13
cdr3_aa: ASSEKTGLVGEAF

v_call: TRBV5-1
clone_size: .
cdr3_length: 14
cdr3_aa: ASSILAGGGYNEQF

v_call: TRBV2
clone_size: .
cdr3_length: 14
cdr3_aa: ASSEAVPGGDQPQH

v_call: TRBV5-1
clone_size: .
cdr3_length: 17
cdr3_aa: ASSLAGGYGQGGWETQY

v_call: TRBV7-2
clone_size: .
cdr3_length: 15
cdr3_aa: ASSLLGPSGAYNEQF

v_call: TRBV7-8
clone_size: .
cdr3_length: 15
cdr3_aa: ASSRRTSGRGNYEQF

v_call: TRBV13
clone_size: .
cdr3_length: 19
cdr3_aa: ASSFSPGLAGGPLVYNEQF

v_call: TRBV5-1
clone_size: .
cdr3_length: 13
cdr3_aa: ASSLGTSVTYEQY

v_call: TRBV11-2
clone_size: .
cdr3_length: 14
cdr3_aa: ASSLDGSGSTDTQY

v_call: TRBV11-2
clone_size: .
cdr3_length: 13
cdr3_aa: ASSSRTGGFTEAF

v_call: TRBV1
clone_size: .
cdr3_length: 15
cdr3_aa: TSSLWVRGPDNSPLH

v_call: TRBV28
clone_size: few
cdr3_length: 14
cdr3_aa: ASSAPSGQVGVEQY

v_call: TRBV5-1
clone_size: .
cdr3_length: 12
cdr3_aa: ASSSSSGSYEQY

v_call: TRBV28
clone_size: .
cdr3_length: 15
cdr3_aa: ASSPPPMAGGPDTQY

v_call: TRBV27
clone_size: .
cdr3_length: 14
cdr3_aa: ASSLRLAGNTDTQY

v_call: TRBV20-1
clone_size: .
cdr3_length: 9
cdr3_aa: SARQGRGYT

v_call: TRBV5-1
clone_size: .
cdr3_length: 15
cdr3_aa: ASTALVAGGETYEQY

v_call: TRBV18
clone_size: .
cdr3_length: 12
cdr3_aa: ASSPRAPGDEQY

v_call: TRBV30
clone_size: .
cdr3_length: 16
cdr3_aa: ASFRDRFQRGLNTEAF

v_call: TRBV29-1
clone_size: .
cdr3_length: 11
cdr3_aa: SVETTSAKTQY

v_call: TRBV7-9
clone_size: .
cdr3_length: 12
cdr3_aa: ASSLGEYQETQY

v_call: TRBV18
clone_size: few
cdr3_length: 10
cdr3_aa: ASSPPQETQY

v_call: TRBV15
clone_size: .
cdr3_length: 11
cdr3_aa: ATSIPGLQTQY

v_call: TRBV5-4
clone_size: .
cdr3_length: 12
cdr3_aa: ASSLEWAPGEQY

v_call: TRBV30
clone_size: .
cdr3_length: 12
cdr3_aa: AWRYWTGAGELF

v_call: TRBV19
clone_size: .
cdr3_length: 12
cdr3_aa: ASSPPSGPYEQY

v_call: TRBV9
clone_size: .
cdr3_length: 13
cdr3_aa: ASSVGGTGYEKLF

v_call: TRBV2
clone_size: .
cdr3_length: 16
cdr3_aa: ASSEALTDRGTGNTIY

v_call: TRBV2
clone_size: .
cdr3_length: 14
cdr3_aa: ASSDPRAQLADTQY

v_call: TRBV7-9
clone_size: .
cdr3_length: 10
cdr3_aa: ASSAFQEKLF

v_call: TRBV28
clone_size: once
cdr3_length: 10
cdr3_aa: ASGYYQETQY

v_call: TRBV2
clone_size: .
cdr3_length: 14
cdr3_aa: ASSEWIGERGQPQH

v_call: TRBV15
clone_size: .
cdr3_length: 15
cdr3_aa: ATSREISGVPSYEQY

v_call: TRBV25-1
clone_size: once
cdr3_length: 13
cdr3_aa: ASSASGQGPYEQY

v_call: TRBV29-1
clone_size: .
cdr3_length: 13
cdr3_aa: SVGPSGVNTDTQY

v_call: TRBV27
clone_size: .
cdr3_length: 12
cdr3_aa: ASSSRPTNTEAF